This T cell receptor (beta chain) was observed in a study of blood T cell repertoires in COVID-19. In the study overall: The United States, Italy and Spain were the sources of the acute and convalescent COVID-19 samples. PBMCs, B-cell-depleted T cells, or T cells were the source of the cDNA or gDNA that made up the material.

The CDR3 is made up of 15 amino acids. With 4 bases clipped from V and 3 bases from J, the junction kept 9 bases outside the gene matches. Germline CDR1 and CDR2: SGHDT and YYEEEE. In the study's own analysis: The assay estimated nucleated cells by amplifying reference gene primers. Data came from immunoSEQ multiplex PCR; TCRdb stores just in-frame clones and leaves some out. D and trimming come from the DNA, and the V and J calls and clone size come from that table. Found here are approximately 210,000 clones, about 90% of them singletons; the top ten hold more than 1.4%. V is TRBV5-6 and J is TRBJ2-7; 8 positions match TRBD2. Sequencing was done on a sample of peripheral blood. The clonotype was recovered from a man aged 18 to 30 with active or convalescent COVID-19. DNA of the CDR3: TGTGCCAGCAGCGAAACCGGGACTAGACTCTACGAGCAGTACTTC. Translating gives CASSETGTRLYEQYF.